Below, 28 T cell receptor delta chains from the same sample are listed, as sequenced in a study of gamma-delta T cells after stem cell transplantation. TCRdb re-analyzed the RT-PCR reads via CATT. Of around 2,500 delta-chain clones in the sample, around 17% were seen once. The specimen sequenced was gamma-delta T cells. All receptors derive from a human donor. It is not recorded whose cells these are; they may come from a transplant donor.

This clone was detected a few times. The limits of the CDR3 on the DNA are not certain, so only TCRdb's listed CDR3 is given. CDR3 protein: CSVPLCSKRFVSWDTRQMFF. The chain combines TRAV29/DV5 with TRDJ3; the D segment call TRDD3 is taken from the table without a DNA check. Germline CDR1 is NSMFDY and CDR2 is ISSIKDK. The CDR3 sequence runs 20 residues, both termini included.

A word on this clone: A much larger clonotype is one base distant, so this may be a read error. The chain employs TRDV1 and TRDJ1, with 7 bases aligning to TRDD3. TCRdb lists no J gene, so it was determined here by aligning the DNA to germline. CDR1 TSWWSYY and CDR2 QGS come from the germline V gene. This CDR3 has 24 amino acids. With 2 bases clipped from V and 0 bases from J, the junction kept 30 bases outside the gene matches. The CDR3 here is CALGEITRDFPNWIRNAYTDKLIF. CDR3 bases: TGTGCTCTTGGGGAAATCACCAGGGACTTCCCCAACTGGATACGGAACGCCTACACCGATAAACTCATCTTT.

This clone was recorded a few times. Sequence at one end of the junction differs from germline and may be a read error. The V call is TRDV1, the J call TRDJ3; the D is unclear. CDR1 is TSWWSYY, CDR2 QGS, per germline. The CDR3 runs 18 residues. The CDR3 coding sequence is TGTGCTCTTGGGGAGCCTGGAAGGTTGCCCTGGAACACCCGACAGATGTTTTTC. Its translation is CALGEPGRLPWNTRQMFF.

This clone is labeled medium-sized. Different DNA sequences within this sample yield the same CDR3. The gene calls are TRDV1 and TRDJ1, with D maybe TRDD3 (6 bases). V was shortened by 0 bases and J by 0 bases, with 26 bases between the two germline ends. The germline CDR1 and CDR2 sequences are TSWWSYY and QGS. This CDR3 is built from 21 residues. The CDR3 nucleotides read TGTGCTCTTGGGGAACTAGGCTCCTCCCGTTCTACTGTGGGGGACACCGATAAACTCATCTTT. Translated, it gives CALGELGSSRSTVGDTDKLIF.

Concerning this clone: A much larger clone is a single base away; this may be a read error. The gene calls are TRDV1 and TRDJ1; weak D call: TRDD2 (6 bases). The CDR3 length is 15 residues. Germline CDR1 is TSWWSYY and CDR2 is QGS. This CDR3 reads CALGPTHLRTDKLTF. The CDR3 bases are TGTGCTCTTGGTCCTACCCACCTCCGCACCGATAAACTCACCTTT.

The V and J genes are TRDV1 and TRDJ1; 13 nucleotides align to TRDD3. TCRdb supplies no J gene; here it was assigned by aligning the nucleotide sequence to germline. After removal of 2 bases from V and 0 bases from J, the junction contained 24 bases not matched to a gene. The CDR3 has 24 residues. Germline V lookup: CDR1 TSWWSYY, CDR2 QGS. DNA for the CDR3: TGTGCTCTTGGGGAAGGCTTCACAATTTCGTACTGGGGGATACGCGACCTAAACACCGATAAACTCATCTTT. Its protein is CALGEGFTISYWGIRDLNTDKLIF.

The chain combines TRAV29/DV5 with TRDJ2; 8 bases map to TRDD3. The J gene comes from matching the DNA to germline here; TCRdb lacks it. This CDR3 region has 21 residues. From germline, CDR1 is NSMFDY and CDR2 ISSIKDK. With V trimmed by 3 bases and J by 0 bases, 22 bases remained unmatched. The CDR3 DNA reads as TGTGCAGCAACCACTAGATGGGGAAATTGGGGGATCATCGCTTTGACAGCACAACTCTTCTTT. Amino acid sequence: CAATTRWGNWGIIALTAQLFF. Based on the CDR3 plus reference TRAV29/DV5 and TRDJ2, the full variable domain is DQQVKQNSPSLSVQEGRISILNCDYTNSMFDYFLWYKKYPAEGPTFLISISSIKDKNEDGRFTVFLNKSAKHLSLHIVPSQPGDSAVYFCAATTRWGNWGIIALTAQLFFGKGTQLIVEP.

In its sample, this clone is medium-sized. The CDR3 nucleotides are TGTGCCTTTATAAAGTCGATGGGGGATACTACATCCACCGATAAACTCATCTTT. Amino acids: CAFIKSMGDTTSTDKLIF. This chain uses TRDV3 with TRDJ1, with TRDD3 identical over 10 bases. The V segment lost 1 base and the J segment 1 base; nucleotides outside the gene matches: 15. Germline values: CDR1 TVYSNPD, CDR2 GDNSRS (reference sequence). The CDR3 spans 18 residues. The full variable domain, in which reference TRDV3 and TRDJ1 provide the parts outside the CDR3, is CDKVTQSSPDQTVASGSEVVLLCTYDTVYSNPDLFWYRIRPDYSFQFVFYGDNSRSEGADFTQGRFSVKHILTQKAFHLVISPVRTEDSATYYCAFIKSMGDTTSTDKLIFGKGTRVTVEP.

In its sample, this clone ranks as medium-sized (0.01 to 0.1%). The DNA of the CDR3 is TGTGCTCTTGGGGAACAGAGTACCTACTGGGGACAAACCGATAAACTCATCTTT. This gives the protein CALGEQSTYWGQTDKLIF. The chain joins TRDV1 to TRDJ1, with 7 bases identical to TRDD3. CDR3 length: 18 amino acids. Germline V CDR1 and CDR2: TSWWSYY, QGS. V was pared by 1 base and J by 2 bases, with 13 bases of the junction left unmatched.

The CDR3 DNA reads as TGTGCCTTTTATCTCCTACTTGGGATGGCTTCCTCCACGGCACAACTCTTCTTT. This codes for CAFYLLLGMASSTAQLFF. The V gene is uncalled and the J gene is TRDJ2; no check of the table's D call, TRDD3, against the DNA was made. The CDR3 spans 18 residues.

V and J are TRAV29/DV5 and TRDJ2; 10 nucleotides match TRDD3. Germline V gene data show CDR1 as NSMFDY and CDR2 as ISSIKDK. J lost 8 bases, V lost 5 bases, and 24 bases had no gene match. The CDR3 runs to 19 residues. The CDR3 reads CAALYRAEIYTGGSAQLFF. The CDR3 coding sequence is TGTGCAGCCCTATATAGGGCGGAGATCTATACTGGGGGATCCGCACAACTCTTCTTT.

In this sample, this clone turned up a few times. One end of the junction does not line up with germline, which may come from a read error. Other nucleotide sequences from this sample produce the same CDR3. The CDR3 DNA reads TGTGCTCTTGGGGAACGAGCCTTCCTACCTTACTGGGGGACCTACACCGATAAGCTCATCTTT. Encoded protein: CALGERAFLPYWGTYTDKLIF. This chain uses TRDV1 with TRDJ1; D is perhaps TRDD2 or TRDD3 (9 bases each). This CDR3 comprises 21 residues. From germline, CDR1 is TSWWSYY and CDR2 QGS.

This clone was counted only a few times. The chain is built from TRDV1 and TRDJ2; weak D call: TRDD3 (8 bases). Germline CDR1 and CDR2: TSWWSYY and QGS. Deletions cut 3 bases from V and 2 bases from J, with 40 bases between. CDR3 length: 25 residues. CDR3 in amino acids: CALGEPLPSSLAWGMRGILTAQLFF. CDR3 bases: TGTGCTCTTGGGGAGCCCCTTCCTTCCTCCCTAGCTTGGGGGATGCGTGGTATATTGACAGCACAACTCTTCTTT.

This clone was counted a few times. Just one base apart from a much larger clone, this may be a read error. The sample has other DNA sequences that encode this CDR3 too. The chain has TRDV2 and TRDJ1; 8 bases agree with TRDD2. No J gene was available from TCRdb, and it was assigned here by a germline match of the DNA. The junction had 23 bases not matched to a gene; V was cut back by 3 bases and J by 3 bases. CDR3 length: 20 amino acids. Germline loops: CDR1 GEAIGNYY, CDR2 EKD. The CDR3 sequence is CACDPATSYNNRLGSDKLIF. DNA of the CDR3: TGTGCCTGTGACCCGGCCACTTCCTACAACAATCGACTGGGTTCCGATAAACTCATCTTT.

This clone was counted between two and nine times. This CDR3 is also generated by other DNA sequences in the sample. The CDR3 protein is CALGAFLPPWAGGYATPIPLTAQLFF. In DNA, the CDR3 is TGTGCTCTTGGGGCCTTCCTCCCACCCTGGGCTGGGGGATACGCTACCCCAATACCTTTGACAGCACAACTCTTCTTT. The genes are TRDV1 and TRDJ2; 12 bases are a match to TRDD3. The CDR3 sequence is 26 residues long. With V trimmed by 4 bases and J by 0 bases, 30 bases remained unmatched. CDR1 and CDR2 (germline): TSWWSYY, QGS.

This clone qualifies as medium-sized (0.01 to 0.1%). Other DNA sequences in this specimen translate into the identical CDR3. V gene TRDV1 combines with J gene TRDJ1; TRDD3 matches at 10 bases. With 4 bases clipped from V and 1 base from J, the junction kept 6 bases outside the gene matches. The germline V gene encodes CDR1 TSWWSYY and CDR2 QGS. This CDR3 is 16 amino acids long. CDR3 bases: TGTGCTCTTGGGGCCTTTACTGGGGGATCCACCGATAAACTCATCTTT. Translated: CALGAFTGGSTDKLIF.

About this clone itself: The junction departs from the called germline gene at one end, perhaps through a read error. The same CDR3 also results from other DNA sequences found in this sample. The rearrangement joins TRDV3 to TRDJ1, with D unresolved. This CDR3 contains 15 residues. CDR1 and CDR2 (germline): TVYSNPD, GDNSRS (reference sequence). The CDR3: CAFLPRLRYTDKLIF. CDR3 bases: TGTGCCTTTTTACCGCGACTTAGGTACACTGATAAACTCATCTTT.

V usage is TRDV3 and J usage is TRDJ1, with D maybe TRDD3 (5 bases). TCRdb does not report a J gene; here it was assigned by matching the DNA to germline references. Trimming took off 4 bases at V and 6 bases at J, with 27 bases between the two ends. Germline V gene lookup returns CDR1 TVYSNPD and CDR2 GDNSRS (reference sequence). The CDR3 spans 16 residues. The CDR3 reads CACGVRGLGVPYKLIF. CDR3 nucleotides: TGTGCCTGTGGGGTCAGAGGGCTCGGGGTGCCCTATAAACTCATCTTT.

On this clone itself: This sequence may be a read error, since a much larger clone differs from it by one base. The gene calls are TRDV1 and TRDJ2, with TRDD3 matching 9 bases. No J gene was available from TCRdb, and it was assigned here by a germline match of the DNA. Per germline, CDR1 TSWWSYY and CDR2 QGS. V lost 0 bases, J lost 11 bases, and 19 bases stayed unmatched. There are 19 residues in the CDR3. The chain's CDR3 is CALGELLDWGTLRGAQLFF. DNA of the CDR3: TGTGCTCTTGGGGAACTCTTGGACTGGGGGACCCTAAGGGGAGCGCAACTCTTCTTT.

This clone was found once. A much more abundant neighbour one base away suggests this may be a read error. The chain uses TRDV2 and TRDJ3; 9 bases agree with TRDD3. The J gene was missing in TCRdb and was found by matching the end of the DNA to germline. Germline V gene data show CDR1 as GEAIGNYY and CDR2 as EKD. The CDR3 spans 22 residues. The V segment lost 0 bases and the J segment 2 bases; nucleotides outside the gene matches: 16. The CDR3 is CACDTVGRGYARSPWDTRQMFF. CDR3 in DNA: TGTGCCTGTGACACCGTTGGGAGGGGATACGCGCGTAGCCCCTGGGACACCCGACAGATGTTTTTC.

Concerning this clone: An end of the junction differs from the germline gene, which may be a read error. This chain links TRDV1 with TRDJ1; 10 bases match TRDD3. TCRdb supplies no J gene; here it was assigned by aligning the nucleotide sequence to germline. This CDR3 has 22 amino acids. Germline V CDR1 and CDR2: TSWWSYY, QGS. The CDR3 DNA is TGTGCTCTGGACTGGCGGTACTTCCGAACTTACTGGGGGATCGAGTACACCGATAGACTCATCTTT. This codes for CALDWRYFRTYWGIEYTDRLIF.

Note on this clone: One end of the junction is discordant with germline, which a read error may explain. The rearrangement links TRDV2 to TRDJ3; 12 nucleotides align to TRDD3. TCRdb leaves out the J gene; it was filled in here by matching the DNA to germline. Germline V lookup: CDR1 GEAIGNYY, CDR2 EKD. This CDR3 comprises 21 residues. CDR3 in amino acids: CACDTVLGDTPFSWDTRRMFF. CDR3 DNA sequence: TGTGCCTGTGACACCGTACTGGGGGATACACCTTTCTCCTGGGACACCCGACGGATGTTTTTC.

Comments on this clone: A much larger clone lies a single base off, so this may be a read error. CDR3 sequence reads: CALGELFPDWGIFSHTDKLIF. Written as DNA, the CDR3 is TGTGCTCTTGGGGAACTATTTCCGGACTGGGGGATCTTTTCCCACACCGATAAACTCATCTTT. This chain uses TRDV1 with TRDJ1; 10 nucleotides line up with TRDD3. The J gene is absent in TCRdb and was assigned here via DNA matching to germline. The J segment lost 0 bases and the V segment lost 0 bases, leaving 16 bases of the junction unmatched. The CDR3 has 21 amino acids. Germline V lookup: CDR1 TSWWSYY, CDR2 QGS.

Details on this clone: Possible read error: a much larger clone is one base away. Other DNA sequences within the sample encode an identical CDR3. The chain links TRDV1 to TRDJ1, with 8 nucleotides matching TRDD3. Germline CDR1 TSWWSYY, CDR2 QGS. The CDR3 covers 18 residues. V gave up 4 bases and J gave up 2 bases; unmatched junction bases: 15. CDR3 nucleotides: TGTGCTCTTGGGGCTTACGGCTGTGGGGGATGTCCAACCGATAAACTCATCTTT. Translating gives CALGAYGCGGCPTDKLIF.

V is TRDV1 and J is TRDJ1; 8 bases fit TRDD3. The J gene, not given by TCRdb, was assigned here from a germline match of the nucleotide sequence. CDR3 length: 20 amino acids. V lost 4 bases to trimming and J lost 0 bases; unmatched junction nucleotides: 19. Germline CDR1 reads TSWWSYY; CDR2 reads QGS. The CDR3 loop reads CALGVLATGDRYWYTDKLIF. DNA of the CDR3: TGTGCTCTTGGGGTCCTAGCAACGGGGGATAGATATTGGTACACCGATAAACTCATCTTT.

In this sample, this clone turned up a few times. The genes are TRDV2 and TRDJ3, with D possibly TRDD2 on 5 matching bases. The germline V gene has CDR1 GEAIGNYY and CDR2 EKD. This CDR3 spans 18 amino acids. The V gene lost 0 bases and the J gene lost 18 bases, with 29 bases spanning the gap. In DNA, the CDR3 is TGTGCCTGTGACACCGGGGTAAGACGCTTCTGGTACACCCTACGGATGTTTTTC. The encoded protein is CACDTGVRRFWYTLRMFF.

In its sample, this clone is medium-sized. The chain uses TRDV1 and TRDJ1; D call uncertain. The CDR3 contains 15 residues. V lost 2 bases and J 0 bases, leaving 10 bases between the germline ends. Looked up from germline, CDR1 is TSWWSYY and CDR2 is QGS. CDR3 nucleotide sequence: TGTGCTCTTGGGGAAAGAGGGTACTACACCGATAAACTCATCTTT. Translating gives CALGERGYYTDKLIF.

This clone was seen a handful of times. V and J are TRAV29/DV5 and TRDJ1; the match to TRDD3 covers 9 bases. CDR1 is NSMFDY, CDR2 ISSIKDK, per germline. The CDR3 sequence is 16 residues long. Trimming cost V 0 bases and J 1 base; bases outside gene matches: 7. The CDR3 bases are TGTGCAGCAAGCGGATTACTGGGGGACCTCACCGATAAACTCATCTTT. Residues: CAASGLLGDLTDKLIF.